These 4 T cell receptor beta chains came from one sample sequenced in a study of blood T cell repertoires in COVID-19. The method was immunoSEQ multiplex PCR; TCRdb's version includes in-frame clones alone and lacks a portion of them. Of a few hundred thousand clones listed, 80% to 90% are singletons. The sequencing input was peripheral blood. The origin of the receptors is a woman aged 25 to 39 with COVID-19, enrolled during active disease.

This sequence joins TRBV6-2 or TRBV6-3 and TRBJ2-7; 10 bases agree with TRBD1. V shed 6 bases and J 3 bases; nucleotides not matched to a gene: 8. The CDR3 is 15 residues long. Germline V CDR1 and CDR2: MNHEY, SVGEGT. CDR3 nucleotide sequence: TGTGCCAGCAGCAACCGGGACAGGGGAATCTACGAGCAGTACGTC. Its translation: CASSNRDRGIYEQYV.

The genes are TRBV28 and TRBJ2-3; weak D call: TRBD1 (5 bases). There are 15 residues in the CDR3. The V gene lost 2 bases and the J gene lost 0 bases, with 9 bases spanning the gap. Looked up from germline, CDR1 is MDHEN and CDR2 is SYDVKM. CDR3 nucleotide sequence: TGTGCCAGCAGTTTAGCGACAGATAGCACAGATACGCAGTATTTT. Its protein product is CASSLATDSTDTQYF. The whole variable domain, filled in from reference TRBV28 and TRBJ2-3, reads DVKVTQSSRYLVKRTGEKVFLECVQDMDHENMFWYRQDPGLGLRLIYFSYDVKMKEKGDIPEGYSVSREKKERFSLILESASTNQTSMYLCASSLATDSTDTQYFGPGTRLTVL.

This chain uses TRBV4-2 with TRBJ2-5; D is possibly TRBD1 (6 bases). The CDR3 totals 14 residues. The germline V gene has CDR1 LGHNA and CDR2 YNFKEQ. Trimming stripped 6 bases from V and 7 bases from J, with 18 bases between. The CDR3 region has the DNA TGTGCCAGCAGAGGTTTGGACCAAGGGGGGACCCAGTACTTC. The encoded protein is CASRGLDQGGTQYF.

The chain is built from TRBV5-6 and TRBJ2-1; 8 nucleotides line up with TRBD2. The CDR3 runs 16 residues. Germline lookup yields CDR1 SGHDT and CDR2 YYEEEE. Trimming took 4 bases from V and 6 from J; bases not matched to a gene: 12. The chain's CDR3 is CASSGPGTRTLNEQFF. CDR3 DNA sequence: TGTGCCAGCAGCGGACCCGGGACTAGGACCCTCAATGAGCAGTTCTTC.